A selection of T cell receptor beta chains follows, all from one sample in a study of immune characterization of retroperitoneal liposarcoma. MiXCR, run by TCRdb on the PCR reads, gives a single entry per CDR3 protein. This table has roughly 10,000 distinct CDR3 sequences, over 25% appearing once. Sequenced input: tumor tissue. All receptors come from a female donor with retroperitoneal liposarcoma. The conserved cysteine and the conserved F or W are not part of the CDR3 here.

length: 10; V: TRBV24-1; J: NA; CDR3: ATSDPRREQY
length: 13; V: TRBV6-1; J: TRBJ1-2; CDR3: ASTTGDRVGYGYT
length: 11; V: TRBV12-3/TRBV12-4; J: TRBJ2-7; CDR3: ASSSRGSYEQY
length: 13; V: TRBV6-1; J: TRBJ1-1; CDR3: ASSSVGKLNTEAF
length: 13; V: TRBV24-1; J: TRBJ2-1; CDR3: ATRGQEGGQETQF
length: 12; V: TRBV7-2; J: TRBJ2-3; CDR3: ASSLWGLGDTQY
length: 12; V: TRBV7-8; J: TRBJ1-2; CDR3: ASSFRSFRYGYT
length: 14; V: TRBV9; J: TRBJ2-5; CDR3: ASSVVSGPLQETQY
length: 12; V: TRBV10-1; J: TRBJ2-1; CDR3: ASFGPGGYNEQF
length: 15; V: TRBV24-1; J: TRBJ2-1; CDR3: ATSDAYGRAPYNEQF
length: 11; V: TRBV10-2; J: TRBJ1-2; CDR3: ASSEDRAYGYT
length: 12; V: TRBV6-6; J: NA; CDR3: ASSGYAVAYEQY
length: 15; V: TRBV12-3/TRBV12-4; J: TRBJ2-3; CDR3: ASSLAYGGRAGDTQY
length: 9; V: TRBV27; J: TRBJ2-4; CDR3: ATQVWNEQY
length: 10; V: TRBV7-2; J: TRBJ2-7; CDR3: ASSLGYYEQY
length: 16; V: TRBV7-2; J: TRBJ2-1; CDR3: ASSLVVWEAGSYNEQF
length: 13; V: TRBV4-1; J: TRBJ1-5; CDR3: ASSQGTGRGQPQH
length: 10; V: TRBV6-1; J: NA; CDR3: ASRRASNEQF
length: 11; V: TRBV6-5; J: TRBJ1-1; CDR3: ASRGRVPPEAF
length: 13; V: TRBV12-3/TRBV12-4; J: TRBJ2-3; CDR3: ASSLYRLAADTQY
length: 12; V: TRBV6-8; J: TRBJ1-5; CDR3: ASSPGTPNQPQH
length: 11; V: TRBV6-1; J: TRBJ2-2; CDR3: ASSEGVIGELF
length: 12; V: TRBV6-1; J: TRBJ1-2; CDR3: ASSPSTGGYGYT
length: 11; V: TRBV6-1; J: TRBJ1-1; CDR3: ASSELRTAEAF
length: 12; V: TRBV27; J: TRBJ1-1; CDR3: ASSLAGTNTEAF